This entry describes one T cell receptor beta chain. Its antigen is unidentified. These data come from a study of T cell responses to AZD1222 COVID-19 vaccine. General study results and limits: The study identified only five or six AZD1222 recipients as seropositive at baseline. Repertoire samples came only from after the peak T cell response. The CD4 TCRs associated with vaccination extended across spike and predominated at 160-218 and 743-854.

Profiled with immunoSEQ multiplex PCR; TCRdb holds only in-frame clones, not every one. The sample includes approximately 170,000 clones, roughly 89% of them seen just once. Germline-derived CDR1 and CDR2 are MNHEY and SVGAGI. V lost 6 bases and J 2 bases, leaving 5 bases between the germline ends. The length of the CDR3 is 11 residues. The study pooled second doses at about 4 or about 12 weeks. The sequencing here drew on peripheral blood, taken 28 days after the second AZD1222 dose. This clonotype was sampled from an adult who received the AZD1222 COVID-19 vaccine. The chain uses TRBV6-5 and TRBJ2-7; D gene unclear. The CDR3 loop reads CASRLTYEQYF. DNA for the CDR3: TGTGCCAGCAGACTGACCTACGAGCAGTACTTC.